The text below deals with one T cell receptor (beta chain). This clone was seen more than once but under ten times. Its antigen remains unidentified. Qualities for individual bases were not recorded, and no much larger clone is one base off. From a lookup of the germline V gene (reference sequence), CDR1 and CDR2 are SEHNR and FQNEAQ. The junction shows trimming of 1 base on V and 4 bases on J, plus 7 bases between the germline ends. The CDR3, from cysteine to phenylalanine, totals 13 residues. The entry retains the CDR3 DNA only, 39 bases that are in frame from base 1. Library generation was performed with the immunoSEQ multiplex PCR assay. A mixture of 60 forward primers for TCR Vbeta segments and 13 reverse primers for TCR Jbeta segments was used in the multiplex PCR. A multiplex PCR assay on genomic DNA amplified the CDR3 region of rearranged TCR beta genes. The amplified TCR beta libraries were sequenced on the Illumina HiSeq System as 87-base-pair reads. In the source study's methods: In a later analysis, tens of millions of unique TCR beta chains were counted across the 500 to 850 repertoires, and around 10 million of these chains were shared by at least two donors. To remove PCR and sequencing errors, raw reads were error-corrected and collapsed into unique sequences using a nearest-neighbor algorithm that merged closely related sequences. CDR3 sequences were aligned to IMGT reference sequences to assign V, D and J gene segments. For a sequence to be retained, at least a six-nucleotide match to both a V gene segment and a J gene segment was required. A rearrangement counted as productive if the CDR3 had no stop codons and remained in frame with V and J, and every other rearrangement counted as non-productive. CDR3 was defined according to IMGT convention as the region running from the second conserved V-encoded cysteine to the conserved J-encoded phenylalanine. In an earlier analysis of around 540 of the donors, sequences lacking an unambiguous match to a single V gene segment were excluded. In an earlier analysis of a few hundred of the donors, V segments were called functional above 56.7% productive rearrangements and were called segregating when the between-donor standard deviation exceeded 5%. A statistical classification framework was built for diagnosing cytomegalovirus status from the catalog of TCR beta chain sequences. A later analysis assigned V and J genes by comparing TCR nucleotide sequences with IMGT/GENE-DB human TR gene sequences. The TCRdist pipeline was used in a later analysis to assign CDR3 sequences and most-parsimonious VDJ recombination scenarios. A later analysis defined each TCR beta chain by its CDR3 amino acid sequence plus V-gene family, and excluded reads lacking a unique V-gene family. As a way to deal with suspected cross-contamination and a sequencing artifact, a later analysis dropped nearly 600 nucleotide sequences that were highly shared and had low generation probability. In a later analysis, a clonal expansion index was calculated for each public chain from normalized within-repertoire ranks of inferred template counts. In a later analysis, generation probabilities were computed with a VDJ recombination model fitted to out-of-frame rearrangements, and the resulting probabilities were checked against IGoR. In a later analysis, hypergeometric tests were used to score TCR-TCR, TCR-HLA and TCR-CMV co-occurrence, with a repertoire-size bias correction applied to TCR pairs. A later analysis estimated false discovery rates by permuting HLA or CMV assignments 20 times. In a later analysis, co-occurring TCRs were grouped using DBSCAN, with TCRdist sequence similarity added in when clustering inside HLA-allele-positive subsets. Co-occurrence clustering excluded repertoires with fewer than 30,000 or more than 120,000 public chains, plus five with anomalous nucleotide sharing. TCRdb holds this immuneACCESS table with in-frame rearrangements only. Some clones are missing; in checked studies, unresolved V genes explain under half, and the rest has no known cause. V, J and clone size are those of that table, while D and trimming were read from the DNA. Here the sample has about 140,000 clones; nearly 90% occur a single time. The ten largest clones represent 0.51% of the sample.

The cohort consisted of approximately 670 healthy bone marrow donors. At the time of sampling, all cohort members were nominally healthy, though unrecorded immune exposures were likely present. The donor was CMV seronegative and belonged to the group of several hundred seronegative cohort members. Each donor provided a peripheral blood sample, and peripheral blood mononuclear cells were used for TCR beta sequencing. The Qiagen DNeasy Blood Extraction Kit was used to extract genomic DNA from the blood cell samples. The sample originates from a study of cytomegalovirus exposure and HLA in healthy donors (dated by TCRdb to 2016 to 2017). About the investigation overall: An earlier analysis of some 600 of the donors reported 276 Gb of sequence data and 117 million unique TCR beta sequences obtained from some 200 million T cells. Both class I and class II loci were covered by HLA typing, at four-digit resolution. To study patterns of TCR occurrence, a later analysis re-analyzed previously published TCR beta repertoires from several hundred donors and added high-resolution HLA genotyping. In addition to the first cohort of 666 subjects, a separate validation cohort of 120 different subjects was used. In the later analysis, no new phenotypic data were used to find candidate immune exposures; instead, reliance was placed on TCR beta sequences and their occurrence across donors. An early release that covered about 600 HLA-typed donors contained approximately 290 gigabases of sequencing data and 75 million to 100 million unique TCR sequences. The study combined high-throughput TCR immunosequencing, statistical association of individual TCRs with disease status, and machine learning to predict cytomegalovirus infection status. The T cell repertoires of 666 subjects were profiled by immunosequencing and related to cytomegalovirus serostatus. Among over 350 genotyped donors of the cohort, an average of roughly 240,000 unique TCR beta nucleotide sequences were sequenced per donor, roughly a sixth of them non-productive. Among the roughly 400 genotyped donors, 75% to 90% belonged to the genetic ancestry cluster associated with self-reported Caucasian donors. About 5 DR-DQ haplotypes were handled as single units for association and clustering, since linkage in the cohort was strong. Every repertoire in the discovery cohort had been generated on one and the same sequencing platform. Donor age, sex, ethnicity and CMV serostatus were compiled alongside the repertoire data. In a later genetic analysis, genome-wide SNP genotypes for about three fifths of the 666 donors were used, and that subset was treated as a discovery cohort. The number of typed donors differed by locus: roughly 620-630 for A, B, C, DRB1 and DQB1; 500 to 550 for DQA1; approximately 600 for DPA1; and some 470 for DPB1. In an earlier analysis of roughly 600 of the donors, high-throughput TCR beta sequencing was used to judge whether each TCR beta V gene segment behaved as functional or pseudogenic. The study was designed to test whether signatures of past pathogen exposure could be identified by cataloging public T cell receptors. The research as a whole found: A later analysis associated 15,000 to 20,000 TCR beta sequences with specific HLA alleles at a false discovery rate of 0.05. The only immune exposure information available for the cohort was CMV serostatus. A few of the identified cytomegalovirus-associated TCR beta chains were confirmed in vitro to be specific for cytomegalovirus antigens. A later analysis reported that several top co-occurrence clusters appeared linked to parvovirus B19, influenza, CMV and Epstein-Barr virus. Most TCR sequences were seen in very few donors, while some public TCRs were found in many individuals. In this cohort, only TCR beta chains were sequenced, and detectable features were limited by the absence of alpha or paired-chain data. An association between a missense DCLRE1C variant and V-gene and J-gene trimming of TCR beta chains was found in a later genetic analysis and replicated in an independent cohort. In an earlier analysis of 587 of the donors, most TCR beta V segments appeared in productive rearrangements about 87% or about 30% of the time, broadly matching IMGT annotations. Fewer than 20 rarely observed V segments, including chromosome 9 orphons, were excluded from the earlier analysis of almost 600 of the donors because counts were too low. Because the 87-base-pair reads could not distinguish some IMGT-functional V segments, including TRBV6-2 and TRBV6-3, those segments were excluded. The authors suggested that the approach could potentially be generalized to other disease states and immunological phenotypes. A later analysis found that HLA-associated TCR beta chains were more clonally expanded and had lower generation probabilities than equally common non-associated chains. In a later analysis, TCR association rates were found to vary across HLA loci, with the most associated TCRs seen for DRB1 alleles and the fewest for HLA-C alleles. Linkage disequilibrium might explain the correlated functional status among segregating V segments, but an unknown experimental factor could not be excluded. The sequencing pipeline was judged likely to have produced a cluster of highly shared sequence variants as a technical artifact. When HLA alleles, especially DR and DQ, strongly co-occurred, attributing TCR associations to individual alleles was difficult. The study listed 150 to 200 TCR beta chains as associated with cytomegalovirus. Because HLA typing was missing for some donors at each locus, association tests included only the typed subset. A later genetic analysis reported fewer N-insertions in productive TCRs among donors in an Asian-associated ancestry cluster than the approximately 670-donor mean. Cytomegalovirus status was reported to be diagnosed by the classifier with high specificity and sensitivity in both the original and validation cohorts. Presence/absence analyses assumed roughly uniform sequencing depth across donors, an assumption that may not hold. A further reported finding was that TCR beta sequences accurately predicted the HLA-A and HLA-B alleles for most subjects in the first cohort. A later analysis found that most CMV-associated TCR beta chains appeared HLA-restricted, with HLA associations seemingly driven largely by CMV exposure.

Sequencing was carried out using PBMCs. The sequence is built from TRBV7-9 and TRBJ1-2; matching of 5 bases hints at TRBD1 as the D gene. The receptor comes from a woman aged 40 to 49 in good health and CMV-seronegative. The CDR3 region: CASSLVGAYGYTF. The nucleotides are TGTGCCAGCAGCTTAGTAGGGGCCTATGGCTACACCTTC.